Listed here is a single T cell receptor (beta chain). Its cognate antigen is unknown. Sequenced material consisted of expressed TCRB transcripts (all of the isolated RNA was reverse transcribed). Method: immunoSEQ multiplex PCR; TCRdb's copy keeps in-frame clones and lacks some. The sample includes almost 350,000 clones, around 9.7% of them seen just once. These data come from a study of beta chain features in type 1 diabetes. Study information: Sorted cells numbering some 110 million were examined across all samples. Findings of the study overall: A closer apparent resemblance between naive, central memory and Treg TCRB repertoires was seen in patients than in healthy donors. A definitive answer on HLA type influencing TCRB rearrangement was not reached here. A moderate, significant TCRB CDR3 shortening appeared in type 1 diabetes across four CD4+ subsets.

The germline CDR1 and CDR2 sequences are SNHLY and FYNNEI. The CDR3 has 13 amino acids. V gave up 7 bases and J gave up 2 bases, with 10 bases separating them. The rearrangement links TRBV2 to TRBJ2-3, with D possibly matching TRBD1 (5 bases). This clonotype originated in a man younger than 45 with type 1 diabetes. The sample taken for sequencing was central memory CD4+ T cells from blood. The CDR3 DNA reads TGTGCCAGCACGCCAGGGTTCACAGATACGCAGTATTTT. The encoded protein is CASTPGFTDTQYF.